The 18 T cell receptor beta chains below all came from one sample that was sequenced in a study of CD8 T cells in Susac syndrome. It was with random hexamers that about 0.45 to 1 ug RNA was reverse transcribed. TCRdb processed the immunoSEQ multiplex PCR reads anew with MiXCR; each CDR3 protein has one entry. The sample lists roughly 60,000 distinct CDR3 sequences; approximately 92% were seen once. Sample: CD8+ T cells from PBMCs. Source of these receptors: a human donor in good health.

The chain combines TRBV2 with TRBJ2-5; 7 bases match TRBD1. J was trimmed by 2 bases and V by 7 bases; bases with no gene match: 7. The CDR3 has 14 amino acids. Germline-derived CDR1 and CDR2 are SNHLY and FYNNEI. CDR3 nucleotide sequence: TGTGCCAGCATCGACCCCAGGGGGCAAGAGACCCAGTACTTC. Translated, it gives CASIDPRGQETQYF.

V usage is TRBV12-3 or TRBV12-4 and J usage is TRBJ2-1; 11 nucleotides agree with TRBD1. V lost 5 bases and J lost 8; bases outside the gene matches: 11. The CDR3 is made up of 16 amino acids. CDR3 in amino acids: CASSELGQGARDEQFF. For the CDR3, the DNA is TGTGCCAGCAGTGAGCTCGGACAGGGGGCTCGAGATGAGCAGTTCTTC.

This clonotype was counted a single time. As DNA, the CDR3 is TGCAGCGTCGCTTACGGGGGCAATGAGCAGTTCTTC. Protein product: CSVAYGGNEQFF. V gene TRBV29-1 combines with J gene TRBJ2-1, with a possible D match to TRBD2 (6 bases). The V gene's germline CDR1 is SQVTM and CDR2 ANQGSEA. V was pared by 6 bases and J by 6 bases, with 12 bases between. This CDR3 contains 12 residues.

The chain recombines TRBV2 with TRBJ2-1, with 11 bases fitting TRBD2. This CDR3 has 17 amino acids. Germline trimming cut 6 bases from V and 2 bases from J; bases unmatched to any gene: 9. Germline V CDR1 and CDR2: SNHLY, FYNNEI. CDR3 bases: TGTGCCAGCAGCGATAGGGGACTAGCGGATGCCTACAATGAGCAGTTCTTC. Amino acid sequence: CASSDRGLADAYNEQFF.

The CDR3 loop is CASSLLGTGSPYEQYF. The CDR3 bases are TGCGCCAGCAGCTTGCTTGGGACAGGGAGCCCCTACGAGCAGTACTTC. V and J are TRBV5-1 and TRBJ2-7; 9 nucleotides agree with TRBD1. The V segment lost 1 base and the J segment 2 bases; nucleotides outside the gene matches: 7. The CDR3 contains 16 residues. The V gene's germline CDR1 is SGHRS and CDR2 YFSETQ.

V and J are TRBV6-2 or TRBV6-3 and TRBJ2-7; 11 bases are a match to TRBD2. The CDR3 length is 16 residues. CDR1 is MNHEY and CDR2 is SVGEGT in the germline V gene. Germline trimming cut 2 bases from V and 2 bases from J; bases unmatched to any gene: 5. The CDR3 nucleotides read TGTGCCAGCAGTTACCTGCCTAGCGGGGGGCCCTACGAGCAGTACTTC. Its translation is CASSYLPSGGPYEQYF.

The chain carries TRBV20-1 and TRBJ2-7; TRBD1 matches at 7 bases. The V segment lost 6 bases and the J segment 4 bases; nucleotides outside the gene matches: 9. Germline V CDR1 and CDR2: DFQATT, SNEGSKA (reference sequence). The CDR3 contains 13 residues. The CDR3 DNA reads TGCAGTGCCGCCGGGACAGACAGTTACGAGCAGTACTTC. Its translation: CSAAGTDSYEQYF.

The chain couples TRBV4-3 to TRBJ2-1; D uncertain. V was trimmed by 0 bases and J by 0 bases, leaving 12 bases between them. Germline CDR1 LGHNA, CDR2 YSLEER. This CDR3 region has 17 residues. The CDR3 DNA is TGCGCCAGCAGCCAAGATCCGGCGACGAACTCCTACAATGAGCAGTTCTTC. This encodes CASSQDPATNSYNEQFF.

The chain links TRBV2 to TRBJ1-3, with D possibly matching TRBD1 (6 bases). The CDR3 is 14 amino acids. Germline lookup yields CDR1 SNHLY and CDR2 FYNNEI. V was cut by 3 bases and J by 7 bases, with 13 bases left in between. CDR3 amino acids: CASSEGQGLNTIYF. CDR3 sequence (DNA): TGTGCCAGCAGTGAGGGGCAGGGGCTCAACACCATATATTTT.

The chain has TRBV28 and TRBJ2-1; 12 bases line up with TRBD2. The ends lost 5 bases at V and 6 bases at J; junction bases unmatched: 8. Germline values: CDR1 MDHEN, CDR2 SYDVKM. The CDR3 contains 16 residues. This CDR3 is CASSLLASGGANEQFF. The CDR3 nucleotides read TGTGCCAGCAGTCTGCTCGCTAGCGGGGGGGCCAATGAGCAGTTCTTC.

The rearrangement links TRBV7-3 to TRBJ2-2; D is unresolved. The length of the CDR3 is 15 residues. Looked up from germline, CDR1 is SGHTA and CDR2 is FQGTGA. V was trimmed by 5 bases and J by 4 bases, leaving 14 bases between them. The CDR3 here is CASSPDTAPTGELFF. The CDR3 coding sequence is TGTGCCAGCAGCCCTGACACAGCACCCACCGGGGAGCTGTTTTTT.

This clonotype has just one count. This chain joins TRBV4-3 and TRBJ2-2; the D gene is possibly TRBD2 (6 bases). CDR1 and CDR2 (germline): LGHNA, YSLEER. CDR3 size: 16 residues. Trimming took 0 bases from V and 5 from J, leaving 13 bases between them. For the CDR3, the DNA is TGCGCCAGCAGCCAAGAGAGGCAGGGAGGAACCGGGGAGCTGTTTTTT. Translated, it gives CASSQERQGGTGELFF.

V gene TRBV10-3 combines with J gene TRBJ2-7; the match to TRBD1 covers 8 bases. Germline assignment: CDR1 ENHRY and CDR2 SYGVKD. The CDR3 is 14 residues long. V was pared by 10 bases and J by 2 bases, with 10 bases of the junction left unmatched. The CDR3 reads CANSIEDRAYEQYF. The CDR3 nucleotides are TGTGCCAATTCAATAGAGGACAGGGCCTACGAGCAGTACTTC.

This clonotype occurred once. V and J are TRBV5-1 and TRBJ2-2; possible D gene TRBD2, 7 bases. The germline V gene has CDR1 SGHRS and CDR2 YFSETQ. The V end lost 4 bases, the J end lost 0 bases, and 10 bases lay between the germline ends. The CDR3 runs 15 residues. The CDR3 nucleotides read TGCGCCAGCAGCCCCGGGGGGCCGAACACCGGGGAGCTGTTTTTT. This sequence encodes CASSPGGPNTGELFF. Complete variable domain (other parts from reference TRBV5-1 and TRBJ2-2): KAGVTQTPRYLIKTRGQQVTLSCSPISGHRSVSWYQQTPGQGLQFLFEYFSETQRNKGNFPGRFSGRQFSNSRSEMNVSTLELGDSALYLCASSPGGPNTGELFFGEGSRLTVL.

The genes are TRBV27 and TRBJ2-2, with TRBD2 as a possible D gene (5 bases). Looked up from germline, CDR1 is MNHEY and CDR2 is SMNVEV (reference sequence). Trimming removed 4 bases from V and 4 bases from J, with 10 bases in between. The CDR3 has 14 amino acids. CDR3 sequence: CASSSLGITGELFF. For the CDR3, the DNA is TGTGCCAGCAGTTCCCTCGGGATCACCGGGGAGCTGTTTTTT.

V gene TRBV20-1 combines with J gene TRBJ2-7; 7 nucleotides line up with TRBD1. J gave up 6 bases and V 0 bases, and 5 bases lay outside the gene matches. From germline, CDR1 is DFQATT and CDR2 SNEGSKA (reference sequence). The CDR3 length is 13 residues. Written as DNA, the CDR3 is TGCAGTGCTAGAGATCAGGACAGGACCGAGCAGTACTTC. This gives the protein CSARDQDRTEQYF.

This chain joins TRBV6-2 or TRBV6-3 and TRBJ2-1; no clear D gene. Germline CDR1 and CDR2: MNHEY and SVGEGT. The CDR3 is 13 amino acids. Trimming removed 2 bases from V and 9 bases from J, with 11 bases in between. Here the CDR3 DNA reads TGTGCCAGCAGTTACGGTAGGACGAGTGAGCAGTTCTTC. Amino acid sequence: CASSYGRTSEQFF.

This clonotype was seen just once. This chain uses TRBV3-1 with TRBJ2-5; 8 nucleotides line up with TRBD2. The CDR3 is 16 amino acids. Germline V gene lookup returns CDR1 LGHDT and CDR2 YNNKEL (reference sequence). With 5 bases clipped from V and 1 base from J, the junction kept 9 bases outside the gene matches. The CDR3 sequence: CASSWPGGGFQETQYF. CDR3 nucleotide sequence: TGTGCCAGCAGCTGGCCGGGGGGGGGCTTCCAAGAGACCCAGTACTTC.